This passage covers 2 T cell receptor beta chains from one sample sequenced in a study of blood T cells in healthy people across ages. A J-beta primer mix and a sample-barcoded 5' primer were used in a second PCR of roughly 7 to 12 cycles. Each CDR3 protein is one row after TCRdb ran MiXCR on the 5' RACE reads. The sample lists some 1.1 million distinct CDR3 sequences; around two fifths were seen once. Specimen: blood. The receptors stem from a man between 18 and 35 years old in good health.

This clonotype came up a few times. The genes are TRBV20-1 and TRBJ1-5; 7 nucleotides agree with TRBD1. Germline V gene data show CDR1 as DFQATT and CDR2 as SNEGSKA (reference sequence). The CDR3 sequence is 15 residues long. Unmatched junction bases numbered 6, after V lost 2 bases and J lost 2 bases. The CDR3 nucleotides are TGCAGTGCTAGATTCGGGACAGTTCGCAATCAGCCCCAGCATTTT. Its translation: CSARFGTVRNQPQHF.

As concerns this clonotype: One junction end disagrees with the germline gene, perhaps due to a read error. The V and J genes are TRBV7-2 and TRBJ2-3; D assignment may be TRBD1 or TRBD2 (5 bases each). This CDR3 is built from 15 residues. Germline V gene lookup returns CDR1 SGHTA and CDR2 FQGNSA. CDR3 amino acids: CASSPWPSSTGTQYF. The CDR3 nucleotides are TGTGCCAGCAGCCCATGGCCCTCTAGCACAGGTACGCAGTATTTC.